The 25 T cell receptor beta chains below come from one sample, sequenced in a study of blood T cell repertoires in COVID-19. TCRdb's table, derived via immunoSEQ multiplex PCR, lists solely in-frame clones and lacks some. The sample shows around 100,000 clones, about 83% of them seen only once. What was sequenced was peripheral blood. These receptors originate from a man aged 40-50 years with active or convalescent COVID-19.

This chain uses TRBV24-1 with TRBJ2-3; 7 bases agree with TRBD1. With 2 bases clipped from V and 4 bases from J, the junction kept 8 bases outside the gene matches. CDR1 is KGHDR, CDR2 SFDVKD, per germline. This CDR3 has 16 residues. CDR3 DNA: TGTGCCACCAGTGATTCACTGACAGGGCGGGCAGATACGCAGTATTTT. It translates to CATSDSLTGRADTQYF.

This clone was observed a few times. The chain carries TRBV6-6 and TRBJ1-1; a weak D match, TRBD1 (6 bases). Germline V gene lookup returns CDR1 MNHNY and CDR2 SVGAGI (reference sequence). This CDR3 region has 16 residues. Deletions cut 4 bases from V and 3 bases from J, with 18 bases between. The chain's CDR3 is CASSSAGTPGDTEAFF. In DNA, the CDR3 is TGTGCCAGCAGTTCCGCCGGGACACCAGGCGACACTGAAGCTTTCTTT.

V gene TRBV12-3 or TRBV12-4 combines with J gene TRBJ2-5; the D gene is possibly TRBD1 (6 bases). This CDR3 is 13 amino acids long. With 8 bases removed from V and 3 bases from J, the gap between germline ends came to 13 bases. In DNA form, the CDR3 reads TGTGCCAGCCGGGACAATACGAAAGAGACCCAGTACTTC. Residues: CASRDNTKETQYF.

The genes are TRBV15 and TRBJ2-5, with D unclear. The CDR3 has 15 residues. Trimming took 1 base from V and 2 from J, leaving 11 bases between them. Germline CDR1 and CDR2: LNHNV and YYDKDF (reference sequence). DNA for the CDR3: TGTGCCACCAGCAGAGGACACATGATTCAAGAGACCCAGTACTTC. Translating gives CATSRGHMIQETQYF.

This sequence joins TRBV5-4 and TRBJ1-1; D gene unclear. The CDR3 is 17 amino acids. The germline V gene has CDR1 SGHNT and CDR2 YYREEE (reference sequence). V gave up 5 bases and J gave up 3 bases, with 23 bases separating them. CDR3 residues: CASSSPVPLGRDTEAFF. DNA of the CDR3: TGTGCCAGCAGTTCCCCCGTGCCACTGGGGAGGGACACTGAAGCTTTCTTT.

This chain links TRBV5-1 with TRBJ1-5; no clear D. Germline assignment: CDR1 SGHRS and CDR2 YFSETQ. The CDR3 has 15 residues. The germline V and J ends were trimmed by 0 bases and 6 bases, with 13 bases remaining between them. This chain's CDR3 is CASSLDMLGGQPQHF. The CDR3 nucleotides read TGCGCCAGCAGCTTGGATATGTTAGGCGGTCAGCCCCAGCATTTT.

J is TRBJ2-3 and V is TRBV7-2, with 10 bases fitting TRBD2. The CDR3 runs to 17 residues. The ends lost 1 base at V and 3 bases at J; junction bases unmatched: 7. Germline values: CDR1 SGHTA, CDR2 FQGNSA. CDR3 in amino acids: CASSLVAGGGGTDTQYF. The CDR3 DNA is TGTGCCAGCAGCTTAGTAGCGGGGGGTGGTGGTACAGATACGCAGTATTTT. The full variable domain, rest sourced from reference TRBV7-2 and TRBJ2-3, is GAGVSQSPSNKVTEKGKDVELRCDPISGHTALYWYRQSLGQGLEFLIYFQGNSAPDKSGLPSDRFSAERTGGSVSTLTIQRTQQEDSAVYLCASSLVAGGGGTDTQYFGPGTRLTVL.

This chain joins TRBV7-8 and TRBJ2-7; D gene unclear. The germline V gene has CDR1 SGHVS and CDR2 FQNEAQ. This CDR3 contains 14 residues. The V end lost 4 bases, the J end lost 2 bases, and 12 bases lay between the germline ends. The DNA for the CDR3 is TGTGCCAGCAGCTCGCTGGTAGCCCCCTACGAGCAGTACTTC. Translated: CASSSLVAPYEQYF.

The genes are TRBV7-9 and TRBJ2-7; 9 bases match TRBD1. Trimming took 1 base from V and 2 from J; bases not matched to a gene: 3. This CDR3 spans 15 amino acids. From germline, CDR1 is SEHNR and CDR2 FQNEAQ (reference sequence). In DNA, the CDR3 is TGTGCCAGCAGCTTAGTGACAGGGGGGCCCTACGAGCAGTACTTC. It specifies CASSLVTGGPYEQYF.

The chain links TRBV18 to TRBJ1-4, with 10 bases lining up with TRBD1. In germline, CDR1 is KGHSH, CDR2 LQKENI. J gave up 7 bases and V 5 bases, and 7 bases lay outside the gene matches. The CDR3 is 15 amino acids. CDR3 protein: CASSSGTGEGEKLFF. The CDR3 DNA sequence: TGTGCCAGCTCATCCGGGACAGGGGAAGGTGAAAAACTGTTTTTT.

V and J are TRBV27 and TRBJ1-4; D remains unclear. The CDR3 covers 14 residues. The germline V gene encodes CDR1 MNHEY and CDR2 SMNVEV (reference sequence). V lost 3 bases to trimming and J lost 0 bases, with 5 bases between them. The CDR3 coding sequence is TGTGCCAGCAGTTTTCTGTCAACTAATGAAAAACTGTTTTTT. Translating gives CASSFLSTNEKLFF. Drawing the rest from reference TRBV27 and TRBJ1-4, the complete variable domain is EAQVTQNPRYLITVTGKKLTVTCSQNMNHEYMSWYRQDPGLGLRQIYYSMNVEVTDKGDVPEGYKVSRKEKRNFPLILESPSPNQTSLYFCASSFLSTNEKLFFGSGTQLSVL.

The chain recombines TRBV7-3 with TRBJ2-7; perhaps TRBD1 as D (7 bases). V gave up 0 bases and J gave up 3 bases, with 12 bases separating them. The germline gives CDR1 SGHTA, CDR2 FQGTGA. The CDR3 runs 15 residues. The CDR3 sequence: CASSLTGGQDYEQYF. The CDR3, as DNA: TGTGCCAGCAGCTTAACGGGAGGACAGGACTACGAGCAGTACTTC.

The V and J genes are TRBV12-5 and TRBJ1-5; 10 bases map to TRBD1. This CDR3 spans 14 amino acids. Trimming removed 6 bases from V and 7 bases from J; junction bases left unmatched: 6. The germline gives CDR1 LGHNT, CDR2 FRNRAP. This CDR3 reads CASGSTGGVQPQHF. CDR3 nucleotide sequence: TGTGCTAGTGGGTCGACAGGGGGCGTGCAGCCCCAGCATTTT.

The V call is TRBV18, the J call TRBJ2-1, with D possibly being TRBD1 (5 bases). The V and J ends lost 1 base and 3 bases respectively, with 7 bases between them. This CDR3 region has 14 residues. Germline V gene sequence: CDR1 KGHSH, CDR2 LQKENI. DNA of the CDR3: TGTGCCAGCTCACCACAGGGGTACTACAATGAGCAGTTCTTC. Translation: CASSPQGYYNEQFF.

In this sample, this clone turned up a few times. This chain links TRBV15 with TRBJ2-5; TRBD1 agrees at 7 bases. Germline CDR1 reads LNHNV; CDR2 reads YYDKDF (reference sequence). The CDR3 length is 14 residues. Trimming took 3 bases from V and 5 from J; bases not matched to a gene: 6. The CDR3 here is CATSSRGGGETQYF. CDR3 nucleotides: TGTGCCACCAGCAGCAGAGGGGGCGGGGAGACCCAGTACTTC.

This chain uses TRBV2 with TRBJ1-3, with 7 bases lining up with TRBD1. The V gene's germline CDR1 is SNHLY and CDR2 FYNNEI. CDR3 size: 16 residues. V shed 3 bases and J 4 bases; nucleotides not matched to a gene: 9. The CDR3 region is CASSEQRGQDGNTIYF. The CDR3 bases are TGTGCCAGCAGTGAGCAAAGGGGGCAAGACGGAAACACCATATATTTT.

This clone was detected only a few times. This sequence joins TRBV7-6 and TRBJ2-3; 7 bases fit TRBD2. The CDR3 is 15 amino acids. The germline V gene has CDR1 SGHVS and CDR2 FNYEAQ. Germline trimming cut 2 bases from V and 2 bases from J; bases unmatched to any gene: 4. In nucleotides, the CDR3 is TGTGCCAGCAGCTTATTGCGGGGGACCACAGATACGCAGTATTTT. The encoded protein is CASSLLRGTTDTQYF. Using reference TRBV7-6 and TRBJ2-3 for the parts outside the CDR3, the full variable domain is GAGVSQSPRYKVTKRGQDVALRCDPISGHVSLYWYRQALGQGPEFLTYFNYEAQQDKSGLPNDRFSAERPEGSISTLTIQRTEQRDSAMYRCASSLLRGTTDTQYFGPGTRLTVL.

This rearrangement joins TRBV12-3 or TRBV12-4 to TRBJ1-1; D is unresolved. Trimming cost V 10 bases and J 8 bases, with 14 bases left between them. The CDR3 spans 11 residues. The CDR3 DNA follows: TGTGCCACTTCAAAGGCGGGAGAAGCTTTCTTT. Its translation is CATSKAGEAFF.

The chain employs TRBV10-3 and TRBJ2-5, with TRBD2 matching over 9 bases. V lost 0 bases and J lost 5; bases outside the gene matches: 13. Germline lookup yields CDR1 ENHRY and CDR2 SYGVKD. The CDR3 extends over 18 amino acids. The CDR3: CAISESGTSPLSQETQYF. As DNA, the CDR3 is TGTGCCATCAGTGAGTCAGGGACTAGCCCCCTCTCCCAGGAGACCCAGTACTTC.

The chain joins TRBV27 to TRBJ2-1; no firm D call. The germline V gene has CDR1 MNHEY and CDR2 SMNVEV (reference sequence). This CDR3 has 15 amino acids. Deletions cut 3 bases from V and 0 bases from J, with 9 bases between. In DNA, the CDR3 is TGTGCCAGCAGTTTGAACGAGCACTCCTACAATGAGCAGTTCTTC. Translation: CASSLNEHSYNEQFF.

This sequence joins TRBV6-5 and TRBJ1-2, with 8 positions matching TRBD1. Germline V gene data show CDR1 as MNHEY and CDR2 as SVGAGI. The CDR3 is 13 residues long. V lost 6 bases to trimming and J lost 4 bases; unmatched junction nucleotides: 4. The CDR3 loop is CASRGQEIYGYTF. Here the CDR3 DNA reads TGTGCCAGCAGGGGACAGGAAATCTATGGCTACACCTTC.

V and J are TRBV21-1 and TRBJ2-2; TRBD1 was called by the table and not checked on the DNA. TRBV21-1 constitutes a pseudogene. The CDR3 consists of 14 residues. CDR3 loop: CASSLRTGAGELFF. The CDR3 DNA reads TGTGCCAGCAGCCTAAGGACAGGGGCCGGGGAGCTGTTTTTT.

The chain couples TRBV10-3 to TRBJ1-2; perhaps TRBD1 as D (6 bases). This CDR3 spans 14 amino acids. Between the trimmed V and J ends, which lost 0 bases and 3 bases, there was a span of 8 bases. CDR1 is ENHRY, CDR2 SYGVKD, per germline. CDR3 sequence reads: CAISESQGYYGYTF. The CDR3 DNA is TGTGCCATCAGTGAGTCACAGGGATACTATGGCTACACCTTC.

The chain joins TRBV6-6 to TRBJ2-1; possible D gene TRBD1, 6 bases. The CDR3 length is 16 residues. Between the trimmed V and J ends, which lost 6 bases and 6 bases, there was a span of 21 bases. The germline V gene encodes CDR1 MNHNY and CDR2 SVGAGI (reference sequence). This chain's CDR3 is CASRLAPTHRANEQFF. The CDR3 DNA is TGTGCCAGCAGACTCGCCCCTACCCACAGGGCCAATGAGCAGTTCTTC.

Relative to its sample, this clone is medium-sized. The chain carries TRBV11-3 and TRBJ2-2, with D perhaps TRBD1 (6 bases). The CDR3 is made up of 17 amino acids. Trimming cost V 5 bases and J 0 bases, with 16 bases left between them. Germline V gene data show CDR1 as SGHNT and CDR2 as YENEEA. CDR3 sequence (DNA): TGTGCCAGCAGCACGGACAGCTATTTTTCGAACACCGGGGAGCTGTTTTTT. Translating it yields CASSTDSYFSNTGELFF.